This T cell receptor (beta chain) was captured in a study of shared clonotypes between healthy human individuals. As concerns this clone: Antigen unknown.

How the authors handled the data: Junction-only immunoSEQ sequences carried no quality scores, so filtering differed. Method: immunoSEQ multiplex PCR; TCRdb's copy keeps in-frame clones and lacks some. V, J and clone size were drawn from that table, and D and trimming were deduced from the DNA. The profile covers about 1 million clones, with 65% to 75% appearing a single time and approximately 1.5% taken by the ten largest. Overall study findings and caveats: Researchers sampled only blood; tissue repertoires likely differ.

The material sequenced was memory CD4+ T cells sorted from blood. The subset is: CD45RA-negative fraction. This clonotype originated in a man in his late teens or twenties in good health.

For the CDR3, the DNA is TGTGCCAGCAGAGCACAGGGTAAACACGGGGAGCTGTTTTTT. Translating gives CASRAQGKHGELFF. The chain couples TRBV6-5 to TRBJ2-2; a possible D gene is TRBD1 (6 bases). Germline V lookup: CDR1 MNHEY, CDR2 SVGAGI. The ends were cut back, 6 bases at V and 7 bases at J, with 15 bases in the middle. The CDR3 consists of 14 residues.